These T cell receptor beta chains were read from a single sample in a study of beta chain features in type 1 diabetes. The assay was immunoSEQ multiplex PCR, and TCRdb's table has in-frame clones only and misses some. There are 400,000 to 600,000 clones in the sample; 25% to 35% occur only once, and 0.05% to 0.065% lies in the top ten. The sequenced material came from naive CD4+ T cells from blood. Every receptor here comes from a man aged 18 to 29 in good health. Both conserved end residues are part of each CDR3. The D gene is left open where the match is weak. Only some rows state a clone size, as once, few, many or a class for expanded clones.

J: TRBJ2-3; V: TRBV4-2; size: NA; D: TRBD2; DNA: TGTGCCAGCAGCCCTCTAGCGGGAGGGAGCACAGATACGCAGTATTTT; CDR3: CASSPLAGGSTDTQYF
J: TRBJ2-7; V: TRBV7-2; size: few; D: NA; DNA: TGTGCCAGCAGCTTTAGCGGTTCCTACGAGCAGTACTTC; CDR3: CASSFSGSYEQYF
J: TRBJ1-4; V: TRBV2; size: NA; D: NA; DNA: TGTGCCAGCGGTCCTTGGGATGAAAAACTGTTTTTT; CDR3: CASGPWDEKLFF
J: TRBJ2-1; V: TRBV15; size: NA; D: NA; DNA: TGTGCCACCACTCGGGATAGTTTTGGCTACAATGAGCAGTTCTTC; CDR3: CATTRDSFGYNEQFF
J: TRBJ2-7; V: TRBV4-2; size: few; D: NA; DNA: TGTGCCAGCAGCCAAGATAGGGGAAGGTACGAGCAGTACTTC; CDR3: CASSQDRGRYEQYF
J: TRBJ2-7; V: TRBV6-1; size: NA; D: TRBD2; DNA: TGTGCCAGCACGAGACTAGCGGCCTACGAGCAGTACTTC; CDR3: CASTRLAAYEQYF
J: TRBJ2-7; V: TRBV29-1; size: few; D: TRBD1; DNA: TGCAGCGCCGCCCAGGGGGCTTCCTACGAGCAGTACTTC; CDR3: CSAAQGASYEQYF
J: TRBJ2-5; V: TRBV11-2; size: NA; D: NA; DNA: TGTGCCAGCAGAGGGAGCAGGGAAGAGACCCAGTACTTC; CDR3: CASRGSREETQYF
J: TRBJ2-7; V: TRBV5-4; size: NA; D: NA; DNA: TGTGCCAGCAGCTTGGGACACCTCTACGAGCAGTACTTC; CDR3: CASSLGHLYEQYF
J: TRBJ2-3; V: TRBV10-3; size: few; D: NA; DNA: TGTGCCATCAAGAGGGAGGGACAGATCACAGATACGCAGTATTTT; CDR3: CAIKREGQITDTQYF
J: TRBJ2-7; V: TRBV29-1; size: few; D: TRBD2; DNA: TGCAGCGTCCTTGGGGCGGCTAGCGGAACTTACGAGCAGTACTTC; CDR3: CSVLGAASGTYEQYF
J: TRBJ2-5; V: TRBV7-9; size: few; D: TRBD1; DNA: TGTGCCAGCAGCTCCCCAGGGACAGGGGGCCACCCCCAAGAGACCCAGTACTTC; CDR3: CASSSPGTGGHPQETQYF
J: TRBJ2-4; V: TRBV6-5; size: NA; D: NA; DNA: TGTGCCAGCAGTTACGGGTTGACCTCGAAAAACATTCAGTACTTC; CDR3: CASSYGLTSKNIQYF
J: TRBJ1-2; V: TRBV29-1; size: few; D: NA; DNA: TGCAGCGTTGTGGGGCAGAGCCCTAACTATGGCTACACCTTC; CDR3: CSVVGQSPNYGYTF
J: TRBJ2-2; V: TRBV7-9; size: NA; D: TRBD1; DNA: TGTGCCAGCAGCTCGGCCGGGACAGGGAACACCGGGGAGCTGTTTTTT; CDR3: CASSSAGTGNTGELFF
J: TRBJ1-2; V: TRBV7-9; size: few; D: NA; DNA: TGTGCCAGCAGCTCGACAGTAGACTATGGCTACACCTTC; CDR3: CASSSTVDYGYTF
J: TRBJ2-2; V: TRBV7-2; size: few; D: TRBD2; DNA: TGTGCCAGCAGCTTCCGACTAGCGGGAGGGCCGGACACCGGGGAGCTGTTTTTT; CDR3: CASSFRLAGGPDTGELFF
J: TRBJ2-3; V: TRBV27; size: NA; D: TRBD2; DNA: TGTGCCAGCAGTTTCTCCTCCAGCGGGAGGGCAACCACAGATACGCAGTATTTT; CDR3: CASSFSSSGRATTDTQYF
J: TRBJ2-2; V: TRBV6-5; size: NA; D: NA; DNA: TGTGCCAGCACCCTATTTGCCGGGGAGCTGTTTTTT; CDR3: CASTLFAGELFF
J: TRBJ2-5; V: TRBV29-1; size: few; D: NA; DNA: TGCAGCGTTGCCCCTTATGGAGGCGGGGAGACCCAGTACTTC; CDR3: CSVAPYGGGETQYF
J: TRBJ2-3; V: TRBV7-3; size: few; D: NA; DNA: TGTGCCAGCAGCTTAAGCGCCTCTCGCACAGATACGCAGTATTTT; CDR3: CASSLSASRTDTQYF
J: TRBJ2-3; V: TRBV30; size: NA; D: TRBD1; DNA: TGTGCCTGGGCTCGGGACAGGTCCACAGATACGCAGTATTTT; CDR3: CAWARDRSTDTQYF
J: TRBJ1-2; V: TRBV29-1; size: NA; D: NA; DNA: TGCAGCGTTGAACGGGACTCTAAGGGATATGGCTACACCTTC; CDR3: CSVERDSKGYGYTF
J: TRBJ2-2; V: TRBV7-8; size: NA; D: TRBD1; DNA: TGTGCCAGCAGCTCTCGGGACAGGGGGGCCGGGGAGCTGTTTTTT; CDR3: CASSSRDRGAGELFF
J: TRBJ2-1; V: TRBV30; size: few; D: NA; DNA: TGTGCCTGGAGGGAGGACAGATACAATGAGCAGTTCTTC; CDR3: CAWREDRYNEQFF
J: TRBJ2-5; V: TRBV30; size: NA; D: NA; DNA: TGTGCCTGGAGCCTCAGCAAAAGAGGGGAGACCCAGTACTTC; CDR3: CAWSLSKRGETQYF
J: TRBJ1-1; V: TRBV30; size: NA; D: TRBD1; DNA: TGTGCCAGACAGGGGGCCGACACTGAAGCTTTCTTT; CDR3: CARQGADTEAFF
J: TRBJ1-1; V: TRBV10-3; size: NA; D: TRBD1; DNA: TGTGCCATCAGGGGGGACAGGGAAGCTTTCTTT; CDR3: CAIRGDREAFF
J: TRBJ2-5; V: TRBV5-4; size: NA; D: NA; DNA: TGTGCCAGCAGCTCCCCGGGGCAGACTGAGACCCAGTACTTC; CDR3: CASSSPGQTETQYF
J: TRBJ2-2; V: TRBV5-1; size: NA; D: NA; DNA: TGCGCCAGCAGCTTCCAACAGACAGGAAACACCGGGGAGCTGTTTTTT; CDR3: CASSFQQTGNTGELFF
J: TRBJ2-1; V: TRBV7-2; size: NA; D: TRBD1; DNA: TGTGCCAGCAGCTCACAGGGGGCCACTTACAATGAGCAGTTCTTC; CDR3: CASSSQGATYNEQFF
J: TRBJ2-3; V: TRBV9; size: NA; D: TRBD2; DNA: TGTGCCTCCGGACTAGCGGGACCTAGCACAGATACGCAGTATTTT; CDR3: CASGLAGPSTDTQYF
J: TRBJ2-7; V: TRBV6-5; size: NA; D: TRBD2; DNA: TGTGCCAGCAGTTACATGCTAGCGGGAGCCAACGAGCAGTACTTC; CDR3: CASSYMLAGANEQYF
J: TRBJ2-1; V: TRBV30; size: few; D: TRBD2; DNA: TGTGCCTGGAGTGTACGCGGGAGGGCCGTATATGAGCAGTTCTTC; CDR3: CAWSVRGRAVYEQFF
J: TRBJ2-5; V: TRBV6-5; size: NA; D: TRBD2; DNA: TGTGCCAGCAGGACTAGCGGGAATGAAGAGACCCAGTACTTC; CDR3: CASRTSGNEETQYF
J: TRBJ2-3; V: TRBV2; size: NA; D: NA; DNA: TGTGCCAGCAGTGAAGCAGGTCCCGAGGGTAGCACAGATACGCAGTATTTT; CDR3: CASSEAGPEGSTDTQYF
J: TRBJ2-2; V: TRBV7-9; size: few; D: NA; DNA: TGTGCCGGGGGAGCGGCGAACACCGGGGAGCTGTTTTTT; CDR3: CAGGAANTGELFF
J: TRBJ2-7; V: TRBV5-6; size: NA; D: TRBD2; DNA: TGTGCCAGCAGCAAACGGAGCGGGAGCTCCTACGAGCAGTACTTC; CDR3: CASSKRSGSSYEQYF
J: TRBJ2-1; V: TRBV11-2; size: NA; D: NA; DNA: TGTGCCAGCAGCTCTTTACGGGACAATGAGCAGTTCTTC; CDR3: CASSSLRDNEQFF
J: TRBJ2-1; V: TRBV30; size: once; D: TRBD2; DNA: TGTGCCTGGACCGGACTGAGGCGGGGGAATGAGCAGTTCTTC; CDR3: CAWTGLRRGNEQFF
J: TRBJ2-5; V: TRBV5-1; size: few; D: NA; DNA: TGCGCCAGCAGCTTGGACAGGACACAGACCCAGTACTTC; CDR3: CASSLDRTQTQYF
J: TRBJ1-4; V: TRBV18; size: NA; D: NA; DNA: TGTGCCAGCTCACCACCGGGCAGGGGTGCAACTAATGAAAAACTGTTTTTT; CDR3: CASSPPGRGATNEKLFF
J: TRBJ2-3; V: TRBV30; size: NA; D: NA; DNA: TGTGCCTGGAAACTTGGACGGAGCACAGATACGCAGTATTTT; CDR3: CAWKLGRSTDTQYF
J: TRBJ2-6; V: TRBV2; size: NA; D: NA; DNA: TGTGCCAGCAGTGATATGAACTCTGGGGCCAACGTCCTGACTTTC; CDR3: CASSDMNSGANVLTF
J: TRBJ1-3; V: TRBV2; size: NA; D: NA; DNA: TGTGCCAGCAGTGTTGCGGGCTCTGGAAACACCATATATTTT; CDR3: CASSVAGSGNTIYF
J: TRBJ2-3; V: TRBV28; size: few; D: TRBD2; DNA: TGTGCCAGCAGAATGGGACTAGCGGGAGAACTAGGCACGCAGTATTTT; CDR3: CASRMGLAGELGTQYF